This entry concerns a single T cell receptor beta chain. Stated time point: newly diagnosed GD, antithyroid drugs for less than 3 months. The authors made the TCR library using RNA they extracted from PBMCs. This record belongs to a study of regulatory T cells in long-lasting Graves disease. With iRepertoire HTBI primers and Arm-PCR of CDR3 regions, TCR beta libraries were built. Via MiXCR, TCRdb re-called the multiplex PCR reads, giving one row per CDR3 protein. In the table there are approximately 470,000 distinct CDR3 sequences, roughly 15% of which are singletons. CDR3 length: 17 amino acids. V dropped 5 bases and J dropped 0 bases, with 14 bases sitting between them. Germline CDR1 reads MDHEN; CDR2 reads SYDVKM. These data were also filed under a second study, of T cells in Graves' hyperthyroidism and ophthalmopathy. From that report: Carried out on the TCR CDR3, a first-round RT-PCR used the HTBI primer set.

This receptor was taken from a man aged 40-50 years with Graves disease. Sequenced here: peripheral blood mononuclear cells (PBMCs), sampled at new diagnosis, from a patient treated with antithyroid drugs. The rearrangement uses TRBV28 and TRBJ2-6, with a tentative D call TRBD1 (6 bases). The CDR3 DNA reads TGTGCCAGCAGTGAACAAACAGGGCCCTCTGGGGCCAACGTCCTGACTTTC. Its translation is CASSEQTGPSGANVLTF.